This TCR beta chain appears in the sequencing data of a study of CD8+ T cells in alopecia areata. Notes on the study in general: Mice gave a clearer picture of TCR sharing than patients did, possibly for HLA-related reasons.

The CDR3 sequence is 14 residues long. Germline V gene data show CDR1 as NNHDY and CDR2 as SYVADS. The V end lost 4 bases, the J end lost 4 bases, and 11 bases lay between the germline ends. This clone was counted at least ten times. Its antigen remains unidentified. Gene names are the mouse ones. Read coverage stops 4 residues before the CDR3 terminus; the germline J gene supplies the remainder. It was cDNA, reverse transcribed from extracted RNA, that served as the sequencing template. The method was immunoSEQ multiplex PCR; TCRdb's version includes in-frame clones alone and lacks a portion of them. Recorded here are about 300,000 clones, none singletons. Scientists pooled cutaneous lymph node cells and sorted them on CD4, CD8alpha, NKG2D, NKG2ACE and other markers.

The source material was CD4+ T cells sorted from a lymph node. This sequence joins TRBV13-3 and TRBJ2-2, with TRBD1 as a possible D gene (6 bases). The clonotype was recovered from a C3H/HeJ mouse with alopecia areata. The strain is characterized by the MHC haplotype H2-k. This CDR3 reads CASSYRAGTGQLYF. The sequenced part of the CDR3 DNA is TGTGCCAGCAGTTACAGGGCGGGCACCGGG.